Sequencing of this T cell receptor (beta chain) was carried out in a study of blood T cell repertoires in COVID-19. Looking at the study overall: COVID-19 samples, acute and convalescent, were from the United States, Italy and Spain. The analysed material was cDNA or gDNA that came from T cells, B-cell-depleted T cells, or PBMCs.

Original processing methods: Using reference gene primer amplification, nucleated cell counts were estimated. Profiled with immunoSEQ multiplex PCR; TCRdb holds only in-frame clones, not every one. V, J and clone size reflect that table, while D and trimming were determined from the DNA. The sample yields roughly 65,000 clones, 90% to 95% seen once. The CDR3 is made up of 16 amino acids. The V gene's germline CDR1 is KGHDR and CDR2 SFDVKD. Trimming removed 10 bases at V and 6 bases at J, with 23 bases between. Sequences were obtained from peripheral blood. This sequence originates from a man between 65 and 85 years old with active COVID-19. The chain is built from TRBV24-1 and TRBJ1-4, with no clear D. The CDR3 nucleotides are TGTGCCACTCGACTTTACCGGGTCAAAGAGGATGAAAAACTGTTTTTT. This encodes CATRLYRVKEDEKLFF.